This T cell receptor (beta chain) was obtained from a study of T cell responses to AZD1222 COVID-19 vaccine. The table came from immunoSEQ multiplex PCR; TCRdb's copy has only in-frame clones and leaves some out. The sample has about 140,000 clones; around 90% are singletons. Second-dose timings of about 4 or about 12 weeks were pooled. Study-wide results and caveats: Scientists sampled the repertoires only once the peak T cell response had passed. The sample set comprised mostly white British donors with more females, and clonal diversity was possibly underestimated. The study found Spike-specific TCR breadth and depth rose after two AZD1222 doses.

Concerning this clone: The antigen remains unidentified.

Trimming took 6 bases from V and 0 from J, leaving 9 bases between them. The CDR3 sequence is 15 residues long. Germline V lookup: CDR1 LNHDA, CDR2 SQIVND (reference sequence). The material sequenced was peripheral blood, taken 28 days after the second AZD1222 dose. This clonotype originated in an adult who received the AZD1222 COVID-19 vaccine. This chain uses TRBV19 with TRBJ1-6; no reliable D call. The CDR3 DNA follows: TGTGCCAGTAGCGATAAGAGCTCCTATAATTCACCCCTCCACTTT. It codes for CASSDKSSYNSPLHF.